This TCR beta chain stems from a study of shared clonotypes between healthy human individuals. Study in general: Aged between 18 and 49, the donors were a couple of women and three men. Study-wide results and caveats: Represented diversity (both genetic and exposure-history) was limited by the small number of donors.

In this sample, this clone turned up once. The target antigen is unknown. Distinct nucleotide sequences in the sample also encode this CDR3. TCRdb keeps only in-frame clones here, not all; method: immunoSEQ multiplex PCR. The sample lists 2 million to 2.5 million clones, approximately 94% occurring once. Germline V gives CDR1 SNHLY, CDR2 FYNNEI. V gave up 6 bases and J gave up 3 bases; unmatched junction bases: 5. This CDR3 region has 15 residues. The sample taken for sequencing was naive CD4+ T cells sorted from blood. Subset indicated: CD45RA+ positively selected. This clonotype was sampled from a man younger than 35 in good health. The chain carries TRBV2 and TRBJ2-1; 10 nucleotides align to TRBD2. CDR3 in amino acids: CASRPRTSGYNEQFF. CDR3 coding DNA: TGTGCCAGCAGGCCCCGGACTAGCGGCTACAATGAGCAGTTCTTC.